The 5 T cell receptor beta chains reported below all come from one sample, sequenced in a study of identical twins (dated by TCRdb to about 2016). The library was obtained by 5' RACE. TCRdb names Illumina HiSeq 2000 as the instrument used. TCRdb trimmed public reads at Q25 via fastp, called clones via MiXCR and kept in-frame beta chains. CDR3 protein duplicates are merged, each entry listing the most common genes and DNA. The sample records fewer than 900,000 distinct CDR3 sequences, approximately 18% of which are singletons. Clones ranked in the top ten supply around 12% of the sample. These records were also assigned to another study, of T cells expressing NK-cell markers.

Sequenced material: PBMCs. These receptors originate from a woman between 18 and 30 years old in good health.

The rearrangement joins TRBV4-3 to TRBJ2-2, with a possible D match to TRBD1 (5 bases). Germline CDR1 reads LGHNA; CDR2 reads YSLEER. The CDR3 covers 13 residues. Trimming stripped 4 bases from V and 6 bases from J, with 9 bases between. CDR3 coding DNA: TGCGCCAGCAGCCGGACACGTCCCGGGGAGCTGTTTTTT. As protein: CASSRTRPGELFF.

This clonotype has a handful of counts. The gene calls are TRBV29-1 and TRBJ2-1, with D possibly matching TRBD2 (7 bases). Germline values: CDR1 SQVTM, CDR2 ANQGSEA. V was clipped by 3 bases and J by 0 bases, with 15 bases between them. The length of the CDR3 is 16 residues. In nucleotides, the CDR3 is TGCAGCGTTGAGGGGGCGGCGGGAGCCTCCTACAATGAGCAGTTCTTC. This translates into CSVEGAAGASYNEQFF.

This clonotype has just a few counts. This chain joins TRBV5-1 and TRBJ1-2, with D possibly matching TRBD1 (6 bases). This CDR3 spans 12 amino acids. Looked up from germline, CDR1 is SGHRS and CDR2 is YFSETQ. The V and J ends lost 2 bases and 8 bases respectively, with 10 bases between them. The DNA of the CDR3 is TGCGCCAGCAGCTTAACAGGGCAAGGCTACACCTTC. Translating it yields CASSLTGQGYTF. The variable domain in full, completed from reference TRBV5-1 and TRBJ1-2, reads KAGVTQTPRYLIKTRGQQVTLSCSPISGHRSVSWYQQTPGQGLQFLFEYFSETQRNKGNFPGRFSGRQFSNSRSEMNVSTLELGDSALYLCASSLTGQGYTFGSGTRLTVV.

This clonotype appeared many times. The chain has TRBV20-1 and TRBJ2-4; D not certain. CDR3 size: 13 residues. V lost 1 base, J lost 8 bases, and 12 bases lay in between. CDR1 DFQATT and CDR2 SNEGSKA come from the germline V gene (reference sequence). The CDR3 loop is CSARATRRDIQYF. The CDR3 DNA reads TGCAGTGCTAGAGCGACCCGAAGGGACATTCAGTACTTC.

The rearrangement links TRBV29-1 to TRBJ2-3; D is uncertain. Per the germline V gene, CDR1 is SQVTM and CDR2 is ANQGSEA. Trimming took off 4 bases at V and 2 bases at J, with 13 bases between the two ends. The CDR3 consists of 14 residues. The DNA of the CDR3 is TGCAGCGTTGGGATTGTGGGGAACACAGATACGCAGTATTTT. It codes for CSVGIVGNTDTQYF.